This entry lists 20 T cell receptor beta chains sequenced from one sample in a study of PD-L1 blockade in urothelial cancer. Time point given: peripheral blood 6 weeks after treatment start. Sequencing used immunoSEQ multiplex PCR; TCRdb keeps in-frame clones, though not all of them. This sample has approximately 91,000 clones, with less than 85% found just once. The sequencing here drew on PBMCs, taken around atezolizumab (anti-PD-L1) treatment. The receptors stem from a man between 70 and 80 years old with urothelial cancer.

The chain uses TRBV10-2 and TRBJ2-5; TRBD2 matches 7 bases. V was clipped by 6 bases and J by 4 bases; unmatched bases: 8. This CDR3 has 14 residues. Germline CDR1 WSHSY, CDR2 SAAADI. This CDR3 is CASRREREPETQYF. The CDR3, as DNA: TGCGCCAGCAGGAGGGAGCGGGAACCAGAGACCCAGTACTTC.

This clone was counted a few times. J is TRBJ2-7 and V is TRBV7-6, with 8 bases identical to TRBD2. V shed 4 bases and J 3 bases; nucleotides not matched to a gene: 2. Germline V CDR1 and CDR2: SGHVS, FNYEAQ. This CDR3 is built from 13 residues. The CDR3: CASSSGGGYEQYF. The CDR3 region has the DNA TGTGCCAGCAGCTCGGGAGGGGGCTACGAGCAGTACTTC.

CDR3 DNA sequence: TGCGCCAGCAGTTACATAGCGGGGGATTACACAGATACGCAGTATTTT. Its protein is CASSYIAGDYTDTQYF. The chain carries TRBV10-1 and TRBJ2-3, with TRBD2 identical over 9 bases. CDR1 and CDR2 from the germline V gene are WNHNN and SYGVQD (reference sequence). V was clipped by 5 bases and J by 2 bases; unmatched bases: 8. The CDR3 covers 16 residues.

This clone came up once. V usage is TRBV6-5 and J usage is TRBJ1-1; 8 bases are a match to TRBD1. This CDR3 contains 16 residues. Per germline, CDR1 MNHEY and CDR2 SVGAGI. The trim removed 0 bases at V and 0 bases at J, leaving 3 bases unmatched. CDR3 region: CASSYSKDRVNTEAFF. As DNA, the CDR3 is TGTGCCAGCAGTTACTCTAAGGACAGGGTGAACACTGAAGCTTTCTTT.

This clone is a singleton in its sample. The chain has TRBV2 and TRBJ1-5; 8 bases fit TRBD1. This CDR3 contains 15 residues. V trimming: 5 bases; J trimming: 6 bases; junction bases outside the gene matches: 9. The germline V gene encodes CDR1 SNHLY and CDR2 FYNNEI. CDR3 amino acids: CASSPQGGIIQPQHF. The CDR3 region has the DNA TGTGCCAGCAGTCCACAGGGGGGTATTATTCAGCCCCAGCATTTT. The full variable domain, its missing parts supplied by reference TRBV2 and TRBJ1-5, is EPEVTQTPSHQVTQMGQEVILRCVPISNHLYFYWYRQILGQKVEFLVSFYNNEISEKSEIFDDQFSVERPDGSNFTLKIRSTKLEDSAMYFCASSPQGGIIQPQHFGDGTRLSIL.

A few counts support this clone. The chain carries TRBV4-2 and TRBJ1-5, with D possibly TRBD1 on 6 matching bases. The germline gives CDR1 LGHNA, CDR2 YNFKEQ. This CDR3 spans 15 amino acids. In DNA form, the CDR3 reads TGTGCTTCGAATACAGGGCCTTATAGCAATCAGCCCCAGCATTTT. Translating gives CASNTGPYSNQPQHF.

There are a few counts of this clone. The same CDR3 arises from other DNA sequences in this sample as well. The rearrangement joins TRBV5-4 to TRBJ2-5, with D perhaps TRBD2 (6 bases). CDR3 size: 16 residues. Germline CDR1 reads SGHNT; CDR2 reads YYREEE (reference sequence). Trimming stripped 0 bases from V and 2 bases from J, with 14 bases between. The CDR3 DNA sequence: TGTGCCAGCAGCTTGGTTGGAGGGGTTGATCAAGAGACCCAGTACTTC. It yields the protein CASSLVGGVDQETQYF.

The V call is TRBV6-5, the J call TRBJ2-6, with TRBD2 as a possible D gene (5 bases). V lost 6 bases and J 2 bases, leaving 11 bases between the germline ends. From germline, CDR1 is MNHEY and CDR2 SVGAGI. The CDR3 consists of 15 residues. As DNA, the CDR3 is TGTGCCAGCAGGGGTTGGGGAGCTGGGGCCAACGTCCTGACTTTC. Protein: CASRGWGAGANVLTF.

The chain has TRBV25-1 and TRBJ2-7, with 7 positions matching TRBD2. V lost 1 base to trimming and J lost 5 bases; unmatched junction nucleotides: 5. This CDR3 has 14 amino acids. Germline CDR1 reads MGHDK; CDR2 reads SYGVNS. The CDR3 region has the DNA TGTGCCAGCAGTGAATTTATGGGGGGGGACGAGCAGTACTTC. Protein product: CASSEFMGGDEQYF.

In nucleotides, the CDR3 is TGTGCCAGTAAGTCGGAGGGGATTGACAATCAGCCCCAGCATTTT. The encoded protein is CASKSEGIDNQPQHF. The chain couples TRBV19 to TRBJ1-5, with TRBD1 as a possible D gene (5 bases). With 7 bases removed from V and 3 bases from J, the gap between germline ends came to 16 bases. The CDR3 loop spans 15 amino acids. CDR1 and CDR2 (germline): LNHDA, SQIVND (reference sequence).

This clone was detected only a few times. The chain couples TRBV11-3 to TRBJ2-5, with 11 positions matching TRBD1. V lost 1 base to trimming and J lost 11 bases; unmatched junction nucleotides: 6. From germline, CDR1 is SGHNT and CDR2 YENEEA. The CDR3 sequence is 14 residues long. CDR3 sequence (DNA): TGTGCCAGCAGCTTAGTGGGACAGGGGGTGGATCAGTACTTC. Amino acid sequence: CASSLVGQGVDQYF. The variable domain in full, with the rest retrieved from reference TRBV11-3 and TRBJ2-5, is EAGVVQSPRYKIIEKKQPVAFWCNPISGHNTLYWYLQNLGQGPELLIRYENEEAVDDSQLPKDRFSAERLKGVDSTLKIQPAELGDSAVYLCASSLVGQGVDQYFGPGTRLLVL.

The gene calls are TRBV7-2 and TRBJ2-1; the match to TRBD1 covers 7 bases. Germline CDR1 is SGHTA and CDR2 is FQGNSA. The trim removed 2 bases at V and 7 bases at J, leaving 8 bases unmatched. The CDR3 loop spans 15 amino acids. The DNA of the CDR3 is TGTGCCAGCAGCTTAATAGGACAGGTTGGGAATGAGCAGTTCTTC. This codes for CASSLIGQVGNEQFF.

The chain combines TRBV5-1 with TRBJ1-3; no definite D call. Germline V gives CDR1 SGHRS, CDR2 YFSETQ. With 2 bases removed from V and 2 bases from J, the gap between germline ends came to 14 bases. The CDR3 runs 16 residues. DNA of the CDR3: TGCGCCAGCAGCTTAGGAAGAGGGCAAACTGGAAACACCATATATTTT. Translation gives CASSLGRGQTGNTIYF. Combining the CDR3 with reference TRBV5-1 and TRBJ1-3 gives the whole variable domain KAGVTQTPRYLIKTRGQQVTLSCSPISGHRSVSWYQQTPGQGLQFLFEYFSETQRNKGNFPGRFSGRQFSNSRSEMNVSTLELGDSALYLCASSLGRGQTGNTIYFGEGSWLTVV.

The V call is TRBV5-1, the J call TRBJ2-5; D possibly corresponds to TRBD1 (6 bases). Germline V gene lookup returns CDR1 SGHRS and CDR2 YFSETQ. CDR3 length: 14 residues. Deletions cut 0 bases from V and 3 bases from J, with 9 bases between. The CDR3 here is CASSLGPGEETQYF. The CDR3 nucleotides are TGCGCCAGCAGCTTGGGGCCAGGGGAAGAGACCCAGTACTTC. The full variable domain, completed using reference TRBV5-1 and TRBJ2-5, is KAGVTQTPRYLIKTRGQQVTLSCSPISGHRSVSWYQQTPGQGLQFLFEYFSETQRNKGNFPGRFSGRQFSNSRSEMNVSTLELGDSALYLCASSLGPGEETQYFGPGTRLLVL.

The V gene is TRBV9, the J gene TRBJ2-7; maybe TRBD1 (6 bases). Germline V lookup: CDR1 SGDLS, CDR2 YYNGEE. This CDR3 has 15 residues. Trimming took off 0 bases at V and 4 bases at J, with 14 bases between the two ends. CDR3 amino acids: CASSVGEQGYYEQYF. DNA of the CDR3: TGTGCCAGCAGCGTAGGAGAGCAGGGGTATTACGAGCAGTACTTC. Drawing the rest from reference TRBV9 and TRBJ2-7, the complete variable domain is DSGVTQTPKHLITATGQRVTLRCSPRSGDLSVYWYQQSLDQGLQFLIQYYNGEERAKGNILERFSAQQFPDLHSELNLSSLELGDSALYFCASSVGEQGYYEQYFGPGTRLTVT.

This clone appeared once. The chain has TRBV7-9 and TRBJ1-1; the D gene is possibly TRBD1 (6 bases). Trimming pared 5 bases from V and 1 base from J, leaving 17 bases between. The CDR3 is 16 amino acids. The V gene's germline CDR1 is SEHNR and CDR2 FQNEAQ (reference sequence). The CDR3 DNA sequence: TGTGCCAGCAGCCCACCCTGGGACACTAGGAACACTGAAGCTTTCTTT. This translates into CASSPPWDTRNTEAFF.

The V call is TRBV4-3, the J call TRBJ2-6; no reliable D call. The CDR3 is 17 amino acids. Trimming left V 0 bases short and J 0 bases short, with 9 bases between. CDR1 and CDR2 from the germline V gene are LGHNA and YSLEER. This CDR3 reads CASSQEWADSGANVLTF. The CDR3 nucleotides read TGCGCCAGCAGCCAAGAATGGGCAGACTCTGGGGCCAACGTCCTGACTTTC.

The rearrangement links TRBV11-3 to TRBJ2-4; D uncertain. There are 13 residues in the CDR3. Germline V lookup: CDR1 SGHNT, CDR2 YENEEA. The germline V and J ends were trimmed by 2 bases and 5 bases, with 7 bases remaining between them. The CDR3 region is CASSLTVQNIQYF. The CDR3 region has the DNA TGTGCCAGCAGCTTAACGGTTCAAAACATTCAGTACTTC.

In its sample, this clone was seen once. V is TRBV29-1 and J is TRBJ2-7, with D possibly being TRBD2 (5 bases). This CDR3 contains 14 residues. Between the trimmed V and J ends, which lost 4 bases and 4 bases, there was a span of 17 bases. Per the germline V gene, CDR1 is SQVTM and CDR2 is ANQGSEA. DNA for the CDR3: TGCAGCGTTGCCTCGGGAATAGAGAATTACGAGCAGTACTTC. It is translated as CSVASGIENYEQYF.

The chain combines TRBV11-3 with TRBJ2-1; 12 bases are shared with TRBD1. Germline lookup yields CDR1 SGHNT and CDR2 YENEEA. Germline trimming cut 2 bases from V and 7 bases from J; bases unmatched to any gene: 12. The CDR3 runs to 18 residues. CDR3 protein: CASSLPNTGTGGSNEQFF. DNA for the CDR3: TGTGCCAGCAGCTTACCCAACACCGGGACAGGGGGCTCAAATGAGCAGTTCTTC. Looking up the rest from reference TRBV11-3 and TRBJ2-1 gives the full variable domain: EAGVVQSPRYKIIEKKQPVAFWCNPISGHNTLYWYLQNLGQGPELLIRYENEEAVDDSQLPKDRFSAERLKGVDSTLKIQPAELGDSAVYLCASSLPNTGTGGSNEQFFGPGTRLTVL.